This T cell receptor (beta chain) was documented in a study of T cell responses to AZD1222 COVID-19 vaccine. Between the trimmed V and J ends, which lost 1 base and 5 bases, there was a span of 10 bases. The CDR3 is 14 amino acids. CDR1 and CDR2 (germline): MNHNS, SASEGT. Repertoires were generated with immunoSEQ multiplex PCR, while TCRdb's copy carries only in-frame clones and drops some. The table has around 180,000 clones, 85% to 90% seen once. This sequence originates from an adult in good health. Material: peripheral blood, obtained on day 0 of AZD1222 vaccination. The chain combines TRBV6-1 with TRBJ2-3; possible D gene TRBD1, 5 bases. The CDR3 nucleotides are TGTGCCAGCAGTGAAGGGCAGGGAAGAGATACGCAGTATTTT. This codes for CASSEGQGRDTQYF.